The next 8 T cell receptor beta chains were all read from a single sample in a study of beta chain features in type 1 diabetes. Of the isolated RNA, all was reverse transcribed, and so the sequenced material was expressed TCRB transcripts. Sequenced by immunoSEQ multiplex PCR; TCRdb stores in-frame clones only, minus some. The sample lists 130,000 to 150,000 clones; nearly 9.5% were seen once. Material for sequencing was central memory CD4+ T cells from blood. The receptors originated from a man aged 18 to 29 in good health.

This clone was counted a few times. The V and J genes are TRBV7-3 and TRBJ1-6, with TRBD1 identical over 8 bases. CDR3 length: 15 residues. Germline lookup yields CDR1 SGHTA and CDR2 FQGTGA. J was trimmed by 10 bases and V by 5 bases; bases with no gene match: 10. The CDR3 is CASSQRTGPVSPLHF. In DNA form, the CDR3 reads TGTGCCAGCAGCCAGAGGACAGGGCCTGTATCACCCCTCCACTTT.

The chain carries TRBV6-5 and TRBJ2-5; 7 bases align to TRBD1. V was clipped by 5 bases and J by 7 bases; unmatched bases: 7. Germline values: CDR1 MNHEY, CDR2 SVGAGI. The CDR3 runs 13 residues. CDR3 sequence: CASSALQGSTQYF. The CDR3 DNA is TGTGCCAGCAGTGCCCTACAGGGGTCGACCCAGTACTTC.

The chain couples TRBV7-2 to TRBJ2-5, with D possibly matching TRBD1 (6 bases). The V and J ends lost 5 bases and 0 bases respectively, with 10 bases between them. The CDR3 has 14 residues. Germline V gene data show CDR1 as SGHTA and CDR2 as FQGNSA. CDR3 bases: TGTGCCAGCAGCCCACAGGGCCACCAAGAGACCCAGTACTTC. Amino acids: CASSPQGHQETQYF.

In this sample, this clone turned up a few times. The CDR3 sequence is CASSLDERGGQETQYF. CDR3 coding DNA: TGTGCCAGCAGCTTAGACGAGCGGGGGGGCCAAGAGACCCAGTACTTC. This chain links TRBV7-8 with TRBJ2-5, with 10 nucleotides matching TRBD2. The V gene end was trimmed by 1 base and the J gene end by 1 base; junction bases not matched to a gene: 3. The CDR3 runs to 16 residues. In germline, CDR1 is SGHVS, CDR2 FQNEAQ.

This clone was found a few times. This CDR3 is CASRDREGEFREQYF. The CDR3 DNA reads TGTGCCAGCAGGGACAGGGAGGGGGAATTTAGGGAGCAGTACTTC. The rearrangement uses TRBV6-5 and TRBJ2-7, with TRBD1 as a possible D gene (8 bases). V lost 6 bases to trimming and J lost 7 bases, with 22 bases between them. Germline V lookup: CDR1 MNHEY, CDR2 SVGAGI. This CDR3 has 15 amino acids.

The chain uses TRBV7-3 and TRBJ2-3; D call uncertain. Trimming pared 2 bases from V and 4 bases from J, leaving 10 bases between. Per the germline V gene, CDR1 is SGHTA and CDR2 is FQGTGA. This CDR3 region has 14 residues. CDR3 sequence (DNA): TGTGCCAGCAGCTTATATAGCCGTCCAGATACGCAGTATTTT. This sequence encodes CASSLYSRPDTQYF.

The V call is TRBV28, the J call TRBJ1-5; weak D call: TRBD1 (6 bases). Trimming stripped 3 bases from V and 6 bases from J, with 12 bases between. This CDR3 comprises 14 residues. Germline V gives CDR1 MDHEN, CDR2 SYDVKM. The CDR3 here is CASSFSGAIQPQHF. The CDR3 DNA is TGTGCCAGCAGTTTTTCAGGGGCGATTCAGCCCCAGCATTTT.

This clone occurred a few times. The chain links TRBV27 to TRBJ1-2; 9 bases are shared with TRBD1. V lost 7 bases, J lost 4 bases, and 16 bases stayed unmatched. CDR1 is MNHEY and CDR2 is SMNVEV in the germline V gene (reference sequence). The CDR3 runs 17 residues. The CDR3 sequence is CASTRVAGTGTSYGYTF. As DNA, the CDR3 is TGTGCCAGCACGAGAGTTGCCGGGACAGGGACTTCCTATGGCTACACCTTC.